Listed below are T cell receptor beta chains from one sample, sequenced in a study of graft-versus-host responses after intestinal transplantation. Libraries were prepared by immunoSEQ multiplex PCR; TCRdb keeps only in-frame clonotypes and omits some of them. This sample yields about 130,000 clones, of which about 93% are seen a single time; 0.19% belongs to the top ten. These TCRs' antigens remain unknown. Here the sequenced sample was unstimulated CD4+ T cells sorted from spleen or lymph node cells, taken before intestinal transplant. Every receptor here comes from a human donor who received an intestinal transplant. CDR3s include the opening cysteine and the closing phenylalanine or tryptophan. A D gene is named only where the DNA matches it firmly. Not all rows give a size; the values are once, few, many and, for expanded clones, a class.

>.|TRBV6-1|TRBJ2-2|TRBD1
TGTGCCAGCTCGGGACAGGGATACACCGGGGAGCTGTTTTTT
CASSGQGYTGELFF
>few|TRBV5-1|TRBJ1-2|.
TGCGCCAGCAGCTTGGACAGGAACTATGGCTACACCTTC
CASSLDRNYGYTF
>.|TRBV5-1|TRBJ2-7|.
TGCGCCAGCAGCTTGCCGACAGTTACCTACGAGCAGTACTTC
CASSLPTVTYEQYF
>few|TRBV5-1|TRBJ2-5|TRBD2
TGCGCCAGCAGCTCGGCGGGACTAGCGGGAGTGGAGACCCAGTACTTC
CASSSAGLAGVETQYF
>.|TRBV28|TRBJ2-7|.
TGTGCCAGCAGTTTCCGGCGGGAAGCTCGTGACCCCAAGCAGTACTTC
CASSFRREARDPKQYF
>.|TRBV2|TRBJ1-3|.
TGTGCCAGCAGTGACAGGGTGTCTGGAAACACCATATATTTT
CASSDRVSGNTIYF
>.|TRBV9|TRBJ2-3|.
TGTGCCAGCAGCCCCATAAGTCACAGCGGCCCTGACGTTACGCAGTATTTT
CASSPISHSGPDVTQYF
>.|TRBV5-1|TRBJ2-3|TRBD1
TGCGCCAGCAGGGGACAGACTAGCACAGATACGCAGTATTTT
CASRGQTSTDTQYF
>once|TRBV25-1|TRBJ2-1|TRBD2
TGTGCCAGCAGGAAGGGCCAGCGGGAGTCCTCAGGTGAGCAGTTCTTC
CASRKGQRESSGEQFF
>.|TRBV29-1|TRBJ2-1|TRBD2
TGCAGCGTTGAAGGGACTAGCGGGAGAAATAGCAATGAGCAGTTCTTC
CSVEGTSGRNSNEQFF
>.|TRBV10-1|TRBJ2-2|.
TGCGCCAGCAGTGACAGGGGGGGGTCCGGGGAGCTGTTTTTT
CASSDRGGSGELFF
>.|TRBV13|TRBJ2-1|.
TGTGCCAGCAGCCGTAGGGACGGTTACAATGAGCAGTTCTTC
CASSRRDGYNEQFF
>.|TRBV21-1|TRBJ2-2|.
TGTGCCAGCAGCAAAGTGGGAGGTAGTACCGGGGAGCTGTTTTTT
CASSKVGGSTGELFF
>.|TRBV7-7|TRBJ2-5|TRBD2
TGTGCTAGCAGTCTTAACAGGGCTAGCGGGACTGAGACCCAGTACTTC
CASSLNRASGTETQYF
>.|TRBV7-2|TRBJ2-5|.
TGTGCCAGCAGCTCCGACCCACAGGAGACCCAGTACTTC
CASSSDPQETQYF
>.|TRBV28|TRBJ1-2|.
TGTGCCAGCAGTTTAACTGGAGGCTATGGCTACACCTTC
CASSLTGGYGYTF
>once|TRBV7-2|TRBJ2-7|.
TGTGCCAGCAGCTTATCTCTGGCCTACACCTACGAGCAGTACTTC
CASSLSLAYTYEQYF
>.|TRBV6-1|TRBJ2-7|.
TGTGCCAGCAGTGCCGGCCCCTCCTACGAGCAGTACTTC
CASSAGPSYEQYF
>.|TRBV28|TRBJ1-2|TRBD1
TGTGCCAGCAGTCTCTCGGGGACAGTCTTTGGCTACACCTTC
CASSLSGTVFGYTF
>.|TRBV10-3|TRBJ2-7|TRBD1
TGTGCCATCAGGAGGGACAGGGGTCCCTACGAGCAGTACTTC
CAIRRDRGPYEQYF
>.|TRBV5-1|TRBJ2-5|.
TGCGCCAGCAGATCGGGGGGCGGGGAGACCCAGTACTTC
CASRSGGGETQYF
>once|TRBV11-2|TRBJ2-3|TRBD2
TGTGCCAGCAGCTTAGGAGTGAGATGGCTAGCGGGATTCACAGATACGCAGTATTTT
CASSLGVRWLAGFTDTQYF
>.|TRBV5-5|TRBJ1-6|.
TGTGCCAGCAGCTTATGGGATGATAATTCACCCCTCCACTTT
CASSLWDDNSPLHF
>.|TRBV6-5|TRBJ2-7|.
TGTGCCAGCAGTTCCTGGACAAGCCTACCCTACGAGCAGTACTTC
CASSSWTSLPYEQYF
>.|TRBV30|TRBJ1-1|.
TGTGCCTGGGGAAACAGGGAAGCTTTCTTT
CAWGNREAFF
>few|TRBV30|TRBJ1-6|.
TGTGCCTGGAGTGTAAGCCTAGAGAATTCACCCCTCCACTTT
CAWSVSLENSPLHF
>.|TRBV5-1|TRBJ2-7|.
TGCGCCAGCAGCGTCGAGGGCCCCTACGAGCAGTACTTC
CASSVEGPYEQYF
>.|TRBV28|TRBJ1-1|.
TGTGCCAGCAGATTATCAACAGGGATGTTGAACACTGAAGCTTTCTTT
CASRLSTGMLNTEAFF
>.|TRBV5-1|TRBJ2-2|TRBD2
TGCGCCAGCAGCTTGGCCCTAGCGGGAGTGGCCGGGGAGCTGTTTTTT
CASSLALAGVAGELFF
>.|TRBV11-2|TRBJ2-3|TRBD2
TGTGCCAGCAGCTTACTTCCCACTAGCGAAGATACGCAGTATTTT
CASSLLPTSEDTQYF
>.|TRBV19|TRBJ1-2|TRBD1
TGTGCCAGTAGTATTCGGGTAGGGGGCGCAGGATATGGCTACACCTTC
CASSIRVGGAGYGYTF
>.|TRBV15|TRBJ2-5|TRBD1
TGTGCCACCCTCCCGGGACAGGGGCGGGAGACCCAGTACTTC
CATLPGQGRETQYF
>.|TRBV29-1|TRBJ1-1|.
TGCAGCGTTTCCCAAAAGTTAGGGTTTGAAGCTTTCTTT
CSVSQKLGFEAFF
>.|TRBV14|TRBJ2-1|.
TGTGCCAGCAGCCAAAGGGACTACAATGAGCAGTTCTTC
CASSQRDYNEQFF
>.|TRBV19|TRBJ2-7|.
TGTGCCAGTAGTGACACAGGGAAACGCGAGCAGTACTTC
CASSDTGKREQYF
>.|TRBV19|TRBJ2-2|.
TGTGCCAGTAGTATAACTGGCCTGGCCGGGGAGCTGTTTTTT
CASSITGLAGELFF
>few|TRBV10-3|TRBJ1-5|.
TGTGCCATCAGTGGACCGGGTAGCAATCAGCCCCAGCATTTT
CAISGPGSNQPQHF
>once|TRBV9|TRBJ2-5|.
TGTGCCAGCAGCGGGGGCCTCCAAGAGACCCAGTACTTC
CASSGGLQETQYF
>.|TRBV27|TRBJ1-2|.
TGTGCCAGCAGTTCAAACCTCGACGGGGGCTATGGCTACACCTTC
CASSSNLDGGYGYTF
>.|TRBV6-4|TRBJ2-3|.
TGTGCCAGCAGTGCTACCACTGTGGGTACGCAGTATTTT
CASSATTVGTQYF
>.|TRBV5-1|TRBJ2-3|.
TGCGCCAGCAGCTTGGCGGCATCAGATACGCAGTATTTT
CASSLAASDTQYF
>.|TRBV4-3|TRBJ2-7|TRBD1
TGCGCCAGCAGCCCGGGGGTGGGGACAGGGTTCTCCTACGAGCAGTACTTC
CASSPGVGTGFSYEQYF
>.|TRBV5-1|TRBJ2-3|.
TGCGCCAGCAGCTCTCGACCCGGGACAGATACGCAGTATTTT
CASSSRPGTDTQYF
>.|TRBV4-1|TRBJ1-2|.
TGCGCCAGCAGCCAAGGGGAGAGAAACTATGGCTACACCTTC
CASSQGERNYGYTF
>.|TRBV19|TRBJ2-7|.
TGTGCCAGTAGTCGGGACACGCAACGCTACGAGCAGTACTTC
CASSRDTQRYEQYF
>.|TRBV19|TRBJ1-2|.
TGTGCCAGTAGTATCCGGCAGGGAAGCGGCTACACCTTC
CASSIRQGSGYTF